This record looks at one T cell receptor beta chain sequence and its context. V lost 4 bases and J lost 9, with 7 bases in between. This CDR3 spans 12 amino acids. Germline CDR1 and CDR2: MGHRA and YSYEKL. The sample comes from a study of cytomegalovirus exposure and HLA in healthy donors. PCR primers comprised 60 Vbeta and 13 Jbeta primers. Profiling relied on immunoSEQ multiplex PCR, and the TCRdb table lists in-frame clones only, not all of them. The data hold a few hundred thousand clones, with around two thirds observed a single time. Sample: PBMCs. This clonotype was obtained from a female donor in good health and CMV-seronegative. V is TRBV4-1 and J is TRBJ1-6; D ambiguous. CDR3 sequence: CASSRLGSPLHF. The DNA of the CDR3 is TGCGCCAGCAGCCGACTAGGTTCACCCCTCCACTTT.